Listed below are T cell receptor beta chains from one sample, sequenced in a study of T cell clones after liver transplantation. Assay used: immunoSEQ multiplex PCR; TCRdb lists only in-frame clones, some missing. The sample yields about 15,000 clones, approximately 91% seen once. The starting material was CD8+ T cells from blood, obtained before liver transplant. All receptors come from a human donor who received a liver transplant. The CDR3 runs from the conserved cysteine through the conserved F or W. A D gene is named only where the DNA matches it firmly. Some rows mark clone size as missing; the rest say once, few, many or name a class of expanded clone.

d_call	clone_size	v_call	j_call	cdr3_aa	cdr3_nt
TRBD2	NA	TRBV2	TRBJ2-3	CASSETSGRARDTQYF	TGTGCCAGCAGTGAAACGAGCGGGAGGGCCCGGGATACGCAGTATTTT
TRBD2	NA	TRBV7-9	TRBJ2-1	CASSLTAGVFDEQFF	TGTGCCAGCAGCTTAACGGCGGGAGTGTTTGATGAGCAGTTCTTC
TRBD1	medium-sized	TRBV27	TRBJ1-5	CASSLYPRTGSNQPQHF	TGTGCCAGCAGTTTATACCCCAGGACAGGGAGCAATCAGCCCCAGCATTTT
TRBD1	NA	TRBV9	TRBJ1-5	CASSDRGSNQPQHF	TGTGCCAGCAGCGACAGGGGTAGCAATCAGCCCCAGCATTTT
NA	NA	TRBV27	TRBJ2-7	CASRPTRGMTYEQYF	TGTGCCAGCAGACCTACTAGGGGTATGACCTACGAGCAGTACTTC
NA	once	TRBV19	TRBJ2-2	CASNDRVGELFF	TGTGCCAGTAATGATAGGGTCGGGGAGCTGTTTTTT
NA	NA	TRBV19	TRBJ2-1	CASSIDREGSYEQFF	TGTGCCAGTAGTATAGATCGGGAAGGTTCGTATGAGCAGTTCTTC
NA	NA	TRBV5-4	TRBJ1-1	CASSLAEGYMNTEAFF	TGTGCCAGCAGCTTGGCCGAGGGGTACATGAACACTGAAGCTTTCTTT
NA	NA	TRBV16	TRBJ2-1	CASSQSVNYNEQFF	TGTGCCAGCAGCCAATCCGTAAATTACAATGAGCAGTTCTTC
TRBD2	NA	TRBV23-1	TRBJ2-7	CASSQAVTFRGTSETYEQYF	TGCGCCAGCAGTCAAGCGGTTACTTTCCGCGGGACTAGCGAAACCTACGAGCAGTACTTC
NA	NA	TRBV7-6	TRBJ2-7	CASSSGIGTYEQYF	TGTGCCAGCAGCTCCGGTATTGGAACCTACGAGCAGTACTTC
NA	NA	TRBV9	TRBJ2-1	CASSSTSTSYNEQFF	TGTGCCAGCAGCTCCACTAGTACCTCCTACAATGAGCAGTTCTTC
NA	NA	TRBV13	TRBJ2-1	CASSLAGGGHEQFF	TGTGCCAGCAGCCTAGCTGGGGGAGGACATGAGCAGTTCTTC
NA	once	TRBV5-6	TRBJ1-1	CASSPDHLNTEAFF	TGTGCCAGCAGCCCGGACCACCTGAACACTGAAGCTTTCTTT
NA	NA	TRBV9	TRBJ1-2	CASSGQSYKDGYTF	TGTGCCAGCAGTGGACAGTCCTATAAGGATGGCTACACCTTC
TRBD2	NA	TRBV11-3	TRBJ2-7	CASSGGMDYEQYF	TGTGCCAGCTCGGGGGGAATGGACTACGAGCAGTACTTC
NA	NA	TRBV15	TRBJ2-2	CATSRDEGTGELFF	TGTGCCACCAGCAGAGATGAGGGCACCGGGGAGCTGTTTTTT
NA	NA	TRBV7-9	TRBJ2-3	CATSGSGYPPSTDTQYF	TGTGCCACTTCGGGTAGCGGTTATCCTCCTAGCACAGATACGCAGTATTTT
TRBD1	NA	TRBV27	TRBJ1-4	CASSSTGGNEKLFF	TGTGCCAGCAGCTCCACAGGGGGGAATGAAAAACTGTTTTTT
TRBD1	NA	TRBV7-9	TRBJ1-2	CASRGTGNYGYTF	TGTGCCAGCAGGGGGACAGGCAACTATGGCTACACCTTC
NA	NA	TRBV28	TRBJ1-1	CASSPHTLNTEAFF	TGTGCCAGCAGTCCCCACACCTTGAACACTGAAGCTTTCTTT
NA	NA	TRBV7-9	TRBJ1-1	CASSSMTEGRDTEAFF	TGTGCCAGCAGCTCCATGACGGAGGGCCGCGACACTGAAGCTTTCTTT
NA	NA	TRBV14	TRBJ2-1	CASSPGYNEQFF	TGTGCCAGCAGCCCAGGGTACAATGAGCAGTTCTTC
NA	NA	TRBV27	TRBJ1-5	CASSLGGPNQPQHF	TGTGCCAGCAGTTTAGGGGGCCCCAATCAGCCCCAGCATTTT
TRBD1	NA	TRBV11-3	TRBJ1-2	CASSPQEGAGYGYTF	TGTGCCAGCAGCCCCCAGGAGGGGGCGGGCTATGGCTACACCTTC
TRBD1	NA	TRBV6-6	TRBJ1-5	CASSHRDSNNQPQHF	TGTGCCAGCAGTCACCGGGACAGCAACAATCAGCCCCAGCATTTT
NA	once	TRBV21-1	TRBJ1-3	CASSKVATASGNTIYF	TGTGCCAGCAGCAAAGTGGCGACGGCCTCTGGAAACACCATATATTTT
TRBD2	NA	TRBV5-1	TRBJ2-5	CASSLEQSGRQETQYF	TGCGCCAGCAGCTTGGAACAGAGCGGGAGACAAGAGACCCAGTACTTC
NA	NA	TRBV5-4	TRBJ2-7	CASSPTGSGEQYF	TGTGCCAGCAGCCCCACGGGGAGTGGCGAGCAGTACTTC
TRBD1	NA	TRBV30	TRBJ1-2	CAWRTDRGEGYGYTF	TGTGCCTGGAGAACCGACAGGGGGGAGGGATATGGCTACACCTTC
TRBD2	NA	TRBV4-1	TRBJ2-3	CASSQEREGLDTQYF	TGCGCCAGCAGCCAGGAGCGGGAGGGCCTAGATACGCAGTATTTT
TRBD1	once	TRBV10-3	TRBJ2-7	CAISEMVTGDLYEQYF	TGTGCCATCAGTGAGATGGTGACAGGGGACCTTTACGAGCAGTACTTC
NA	once	TRBV5-1	TRBJ1-1	CASTLGPEAFF	TGCGCCAGCACCTTGGGCCCTGAAGCTTTCTTT
NA	NA	TRBV19	TRBJ1-5	CASSISGDGNQPQHF	TGTGCCAGTAGTATTTCAGGGGACGGGAATCAGCCCCAGCATTTT
TRBD2	NA	TRBV27	TRBJ2-7	CASSLWRESYEQYF	TGTGCCAGCAGTTTATGGCGGGAGAGTTACGAGCAGTACTTC
NA	NA	TRBV2	TRBJ2-7	CASSIISSYEQYF	TGTGCCAGCAGTATAATAAGCTCCTACGAGCAGTACTTC
TRBD2	NA	TRBV2	TRBJ2-7	CASTELAGGDRTYEQYF	TGTGCCAGCACGGAGCTAGCGGGAGGGGATAGGACCTACGAGCAGTACTTC
TRBD1	NA	TRBV7-9	TRBJ1-2	CASSLGGTGGHGYTF	TGTGCCAGCAGCTTAGGCGGGACAGGGGGCCATGGCTACACCTTC
NA	NA	TRBV9	TRBJ2-5	CASSSDNQETQYF	TGTGCCAGCAGCTCCGACAACCAAGAGACCCAGTACTTC
NA	NA	TRBV15	TRBJ2-7	CATSRVSEGAYEQYF	TGTGCCACCAGCAGAGTGTCGGAGGGCGCCTACGAGCAGTACTTC
NA	NA	TRBV5-1	TRBJ1-1	CASSLGQGVMMAEAFF	TGCGCCAGCAGCTTAGGGCAAGGAGTGATGATGGCTGAAGCTTTCTTT
TRBD1	NA	TRBV5-6	TRBJ2-6	CASSLQGAGANVLTF	TGTGCCAGCAGCTTGCAGGGGGCTGGGGCCAACGTCCTGACTTTC
NA	NA	TRBV28	TRBJ2-5	CASSFSLGVGEETQYF	TGTGCCAGCAGTTTCTCCCTGGGGGTGGGAGAGGAGACCCAGTACTTC
NA	NA	TRBV27	TRBJ2-1	CASSFQTEGHEQFF	TGTGCCAGCAGTTTCCAGACCGAGGGGCATGAGCAGTTCTTC
TRBD2	once	TRBV4-3	TRBJ2-1	CASSRLAGVLSSYNEQFF	TGCGCCAGCAGTCGGCTAGCGGGAGTTCTGAGCTCCTACAATGAGCAGTTCTTC